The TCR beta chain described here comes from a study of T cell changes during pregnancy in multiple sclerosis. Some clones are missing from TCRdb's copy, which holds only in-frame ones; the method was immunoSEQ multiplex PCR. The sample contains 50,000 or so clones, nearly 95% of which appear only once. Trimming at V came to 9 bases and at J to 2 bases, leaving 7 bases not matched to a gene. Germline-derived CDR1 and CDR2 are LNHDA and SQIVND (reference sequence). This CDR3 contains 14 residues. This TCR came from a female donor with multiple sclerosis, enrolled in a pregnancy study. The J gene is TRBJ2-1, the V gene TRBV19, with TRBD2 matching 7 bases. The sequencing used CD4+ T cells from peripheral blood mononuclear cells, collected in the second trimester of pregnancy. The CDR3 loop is CASGRGEAYNEQFF. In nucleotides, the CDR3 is TGTGCCAGCGGACGGGGGGAGGCCTACAATGAGCAGTTCTTC.